The TCR beta chain described here comes from a study of blood T cell repertoires in COVID-19 (dated by TCRdb to 2020 to 2022). Study-level background: Samples from collaborators originated in the United States, Italy and Spain and spanned both the acute and convalescent phases of COVID-19. The prospective study material was composed of cDNA or gDNA derived from T cells, B-cell-depleted T cells, or PBMCs. Deeply sampled blood TCRbeta repertoires from subjects exposed to, actively infected with, or recovered from COVID-19 were included in the dataset. The repertoires were made available in a free public database intended to serve as a resource for research on the immune response to SARS-CoV-2. Samples came from the ongoing ImmuneRACE study (first 160 participants) plus 1,254 subjects from 6 global collaborators. A de-identified subject ID, COVID-19 status, age in years and sex were almost always included in the sample metadata. HLA class I and class II types, where available, came from metadata supplied by the sample provider rather than from assay-based typing. Overall study outcomes, separate from this receptor: The quantity of clinical and demographic metadata differed by source and by participant and was supplied without curation.

In regard to this clone: Its antigen is still unknown. Per-base qualities were not stored, and no clone one base away is much larger.

Collaborating institutions collected whole blood in K2EDTA tubes following their own protocols. For TCRbeta analysis, collaborator samples were shipped as frozen whole blood, as isolated PBMCs, or as DNA extracted from either sample type. TCRbeta CDR3 regions were amplified from genomic DNA by means of the immunoSEQ Assay, a bias-controlled multiplex PCR. Per the original workflow: The number of nucleated cells in each sample was estimated by amplification of reference gene primers within the assay. To quantify the absolute abundance of each unique TCRbeta CDR3 rearrangement, sequence reads were collapsed and filtered. For each sample, productive Simpson clonality was calculated by taking the square root of Simpson's diversity index across productive rearrangements. TCRdb retrieved this table from immuneACCESS and kept in-frame rearrangements only. Not all clones are present; in checked studies, unresolved V genes account for under half, and no reason is known for the remainder. Clone size and V and J calls were adopted from that table, with D and trimming inferred from the DNA. In all, the sample holds under 85,000 clones, and 82% of those were seen once. 11% of the sample is taken by the ten largest.

The germline V and J ends show losses of 2 bases and 8 bases respectively, and no gene match explains 12 bases of the junction. From the cysteine up to the phenylalanine, the CDR3 has a length of 16 residues. The CDR3 DNA has 48 bases and is translated from base 1. For CDR1 and CDR2, the germline V gene lists LGHNA and YSLEER. Input material: peripheral blood. The chain links TRBV4-3 with TRBJ2-1, and 7 junctional nucleotides match TRBD1. The clonotype was recovered from a man aged 50-59 years with acute or convalescent COVID-19. The nucleotide sequence reads TGCGCCAGCAGCCAACAGACAGGGTCCGCCGGTCATGAGCAGTTCTTC. Translated, this is CASSQQTGSAGHEQFF.